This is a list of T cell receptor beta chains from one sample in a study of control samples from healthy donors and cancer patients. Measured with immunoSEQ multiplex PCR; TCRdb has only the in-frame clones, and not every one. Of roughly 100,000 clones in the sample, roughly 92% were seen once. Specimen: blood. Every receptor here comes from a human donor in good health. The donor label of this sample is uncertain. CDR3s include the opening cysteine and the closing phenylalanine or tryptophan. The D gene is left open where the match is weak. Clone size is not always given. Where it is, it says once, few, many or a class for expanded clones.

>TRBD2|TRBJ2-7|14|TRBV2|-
TGTGCCAGCAGTGAACTAGCGGGGGTTTACGAGCAGTACTTC
CASSELAGVYEQYF
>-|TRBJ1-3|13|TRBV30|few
TGTGCCTGGAGTGATAACCATGGAAACACCATATATTTT
CAWSDNHGNTIYF
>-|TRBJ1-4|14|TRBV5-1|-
TGCGCCAGCAGCTTGCGGGAGGGGGGCGAAAAACTGTTTTTT
CASSLREGGEKLFF
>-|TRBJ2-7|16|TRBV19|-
TGTGCCAGTAGTACTCAAACCAGGGGGAGGCTCTACGAGCAGTACTTC
CASSTQTRGRLYEQYF
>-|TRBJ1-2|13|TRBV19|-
TGTGCCAGTAGTATAAACAGAAACTATGGCTACACCTTC
CASSINRNYGYTF
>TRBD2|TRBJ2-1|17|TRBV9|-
TGTGCCAGCAGCGTAGAGGAGCGGGGGGTTTCCTACAATGAGCAGTTCTTC
CASSVEERGVSYNEQFF
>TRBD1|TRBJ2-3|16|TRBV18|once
TGTGCCAGCTCACCGTGGGACAGGGTTGTGGTAGATACGCAGTATTTT
CASSPWDRVVVDTQYF
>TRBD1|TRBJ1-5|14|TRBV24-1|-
TGTGCCACCAGTCTCAGGGGGCTTCTTCAGCCCCAGCATTTT
CATSLRGLLQPQHF
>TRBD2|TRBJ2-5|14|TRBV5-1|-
TGCGCCAGCAGCTTGGTGGCGGGGGAAGAGACCCAGTACTTC
CASSLVAGEETQYF
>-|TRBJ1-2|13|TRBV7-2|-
TGTGCCAGCAGCTTCGGCCAGAACTATGGCTACACCTTC
CASSFGQNYGYTF